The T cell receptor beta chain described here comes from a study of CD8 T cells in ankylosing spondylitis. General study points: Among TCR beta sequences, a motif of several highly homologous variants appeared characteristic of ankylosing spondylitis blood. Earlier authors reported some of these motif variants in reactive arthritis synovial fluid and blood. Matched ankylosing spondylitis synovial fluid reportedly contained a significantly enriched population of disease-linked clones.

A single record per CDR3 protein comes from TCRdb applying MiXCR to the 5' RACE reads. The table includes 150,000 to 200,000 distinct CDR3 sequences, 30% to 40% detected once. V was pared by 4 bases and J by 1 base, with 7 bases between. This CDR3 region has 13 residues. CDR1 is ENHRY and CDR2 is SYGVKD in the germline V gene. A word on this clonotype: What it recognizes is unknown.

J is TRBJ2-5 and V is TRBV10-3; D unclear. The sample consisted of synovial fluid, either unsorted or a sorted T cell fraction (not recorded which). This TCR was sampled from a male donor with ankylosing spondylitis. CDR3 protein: CAISAGSQETQYF. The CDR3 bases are TGTGCCATCAGTGCGGGCAGCCAAGAGACCCAGTACTTC.